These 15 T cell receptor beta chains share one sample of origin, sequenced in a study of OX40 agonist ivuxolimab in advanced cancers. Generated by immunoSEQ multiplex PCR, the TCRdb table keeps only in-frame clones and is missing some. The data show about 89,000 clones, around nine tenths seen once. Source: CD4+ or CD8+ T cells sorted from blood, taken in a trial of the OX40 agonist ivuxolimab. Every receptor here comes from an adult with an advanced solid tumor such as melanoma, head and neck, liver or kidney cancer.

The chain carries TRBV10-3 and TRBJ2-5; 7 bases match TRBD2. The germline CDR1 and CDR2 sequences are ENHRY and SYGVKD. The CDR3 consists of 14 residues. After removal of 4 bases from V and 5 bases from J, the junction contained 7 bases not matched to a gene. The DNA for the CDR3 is TGTGCCATCAGTGCACCGCCCGGGGGGGAGACCCAGTACTTC. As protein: CAISAPPGGETQYF.

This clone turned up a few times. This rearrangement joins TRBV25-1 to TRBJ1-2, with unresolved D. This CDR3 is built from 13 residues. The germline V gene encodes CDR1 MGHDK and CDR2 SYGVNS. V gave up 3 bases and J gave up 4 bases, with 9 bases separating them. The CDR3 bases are TGTGCCAGCAGTGATTGGCCGGGCTATGGCTACACCTTC. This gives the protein CASSDWPGYGYTF.

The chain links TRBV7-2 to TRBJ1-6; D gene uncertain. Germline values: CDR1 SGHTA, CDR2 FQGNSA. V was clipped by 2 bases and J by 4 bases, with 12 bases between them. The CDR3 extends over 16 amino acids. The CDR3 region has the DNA TGTGCCAGCAGCTTATCTTCTTGGCAGTATAATTCACCCCTCCACTTT. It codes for CASSLSSWQYNSPLHF.

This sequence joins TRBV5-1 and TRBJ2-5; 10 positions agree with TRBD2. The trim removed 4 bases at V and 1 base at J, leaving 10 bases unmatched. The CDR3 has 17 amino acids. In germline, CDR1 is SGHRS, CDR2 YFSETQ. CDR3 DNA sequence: TGCGCCAGCAGCCCTACAGCGGGGGGGCTTTCCCAAGAGACCCAGTACTTC. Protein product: CASSPTAGGLSQETQYF.

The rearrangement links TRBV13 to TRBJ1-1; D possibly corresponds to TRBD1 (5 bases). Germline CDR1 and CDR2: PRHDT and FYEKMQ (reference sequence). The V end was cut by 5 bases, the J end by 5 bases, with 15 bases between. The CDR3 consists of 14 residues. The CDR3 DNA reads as TGTGCCAGCAGCCCCATTGGGACCGTAACTGAAGCTTTCTTT. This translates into CASSPIGTVTEAFF.

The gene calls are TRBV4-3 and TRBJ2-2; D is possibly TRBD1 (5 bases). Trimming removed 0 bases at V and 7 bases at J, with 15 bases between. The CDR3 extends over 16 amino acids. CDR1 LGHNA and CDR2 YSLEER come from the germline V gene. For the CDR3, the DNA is TGCGCCAGCAGCCAAGATGAGACAGTACGGGTCGGGGAGCTGTTTTTT. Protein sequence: CASSQDETVRVGELFF.

The CDR3 nucleotides read TGTGCCAGCAGCCAATGGGCCCTGAACACTGAAGCTTTCTTT. Protein sequence: CASSQWALNTEAFF. This chain joins TRBV16 and TRBJ1-1; D unresolved. The V end was cut by 1 base, the J end by 0 bases, with 6 bases between. Per germline, CDR1 KGHSY and CDR2 FQNENV. The CDR3 contains 14 residues.

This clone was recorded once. The CDR3 reads CSGAGGQVLLDTQYF. Written as DNA, the CDR3 is TGCAGCGGGGCCGGGGGACAGGTACTTTTGGATACGCAGTATTTT. The genes are TRBV29-1 and TRBJ2-3, with 8 bases that match TRBD1. With V trimmed by 7 bases and J by 6 bases, 15 bases remained unmatched. In germline, CDR1 is SQVTM, CDR2 ANQGSEA. The CDR3 length is 15 residues.

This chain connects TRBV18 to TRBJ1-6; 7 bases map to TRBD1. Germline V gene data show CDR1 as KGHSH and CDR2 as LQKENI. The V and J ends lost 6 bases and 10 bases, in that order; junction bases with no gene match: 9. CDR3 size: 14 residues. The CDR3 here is CASSPRDSRSPLHF. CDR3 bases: TGTGCCAGCTCCCCAAGGGACAGCAGATCACCCCTCCACTTT. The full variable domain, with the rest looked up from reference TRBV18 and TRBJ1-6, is NAGVMQNPRHLVRRRGQEARLRCSPMKGHSHVYWYRQLPEEGLKFMVYLQKENIIDESGMPKERFSAEFPKEGPSILRIQQVVRGDSAAYFCASSPRDSRSPLHFGNGTRLTVT.

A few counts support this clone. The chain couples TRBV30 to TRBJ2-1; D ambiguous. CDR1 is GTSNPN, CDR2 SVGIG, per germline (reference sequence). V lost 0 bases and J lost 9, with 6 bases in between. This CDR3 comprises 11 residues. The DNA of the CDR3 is TGTGCCTGGAGTGTACTCGGTGAGCAGTTCTTC. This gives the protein CAWSVLGEQFF.

This chain's CDR3 is CASRRTEGAKNIQYF. The CDR3 DNA follows: TGTGCCAGCAGAAGAACAGAGGGAGCCAAAAACATTCAGTACTTC. The chain employs TRBV6-1 and TRBJ2-4; D is possibly TRBD2 (5 bases). The CDR3 loop spans 15 amino acids. Trimming pared 6 bases from V and 0 bases from J, leaving 12 bases between. CDR1 is MNHNS, CDR2 SASEGT, per germline.

CDR3 nucleotides: TGTGCCAGCAGCTTGACCGGGACCCGGGATACGCAGTATTTT. It translates to CASSLTGTRDTQYF. The chain employs TRBV5-8 and TRBJ2-3; D might be TRBD1 or TRBD2, each matching 5 bases. The germline V and J ends were trimmed by 1 base and 6 bases, with 12 bases remaining between them. The CDR3 runs to 14 residues. The germline CDR1 and CDR2 sequences are SGHTS and YDEGEE.

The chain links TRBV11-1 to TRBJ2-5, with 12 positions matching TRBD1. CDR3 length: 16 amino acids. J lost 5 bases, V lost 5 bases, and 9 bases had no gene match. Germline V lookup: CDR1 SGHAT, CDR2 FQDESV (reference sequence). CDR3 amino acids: CASSDGTGGMGETQYF. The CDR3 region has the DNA TGTGCCAGCAGCGATGGGACAGGGGGCATGGGGGAGACCCAGTACTTC. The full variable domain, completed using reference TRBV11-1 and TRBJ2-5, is EAEVAQSPRYKITEKSQAVAFWCDPISGHATLYWYRQILGQGPELLVQFQDESVVDDSQLPKDRFSAERLKGVDSTLKIQPAELGDSAMYLCASSDGTGGMGETQYFGPGTRLLVL.

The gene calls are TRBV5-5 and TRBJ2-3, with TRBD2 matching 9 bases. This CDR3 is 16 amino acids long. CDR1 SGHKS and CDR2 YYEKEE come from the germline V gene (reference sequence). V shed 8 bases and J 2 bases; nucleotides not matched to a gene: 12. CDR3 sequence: CARARASGAYTDTQYF. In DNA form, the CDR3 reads TGTGCCAGAGCTCGGGCTAGCGGGGCCTACACAGATACGCAGTATTTT.

The CDR3 sequence is CASSITGTGSGEQYF. The CDR3 DNA reads as TGTGCCAGTAGTATCACCGGGACAGGGTCTGGAGAGCAGTACTTC. V gene TRBV19 combines with J gene TRBJ2-7; the match to TRBD1 covers 9 bases. V shed 3 bases and J 7 bases; nucleotides not matched to a gene: 10. Germline V CDR1 and CDR2: LNHDA, SQIVND (reference sequence). CDR3 length: 15 residues.